The entry that follows covers one TCR beta chain sequence. What it binds is unknown. Using its own MiXCR run on the RT-PCR reads, TCRdb lists one record per CDR3 protein. Here the sample spans 530,000 or so distinct CDR3 sequences, 12% to 15% being singletons. These data originate in a study of response to subunit inactivated influenza vaccine. Trimming took 2 bases from V and 7 from J, leaving 9 bases between them. Germline values: CDR1 MNHNS, CDR2 SASEGT. CDR3 length: 13 residues. Study observations and caveats: The authors offered the suggestion that each seasonal influenza vaccination recruits few new T cells.

Sequenced here: PBMCs from blood, sampled 11 to 12 days after vaccination. This receptor was taken from a man aged 50 or older who received an inactivated influenza vaccine. The rearrangement uses TRBV6-1 and TRBJ1-5; D gene ambiguous. CDR3 protein: CASSELIGQPQHF. DNA for the CDR3: TGTGCCAGCAGTGAATTGATAGGACAGCCCCAGCATTTT.